These T cell receptor beta chains were read from a single sample in a study of cytomegalovirus exposure and HLA in healthy donors. Here immunoSEQ multiplex PCR was the method, and the copy in TCRdb shows in-frame clones only, minus some. The repertoire holds under 200,000 clones, with roughly 83% as singletons. The sequenced sample was PBMCs. These receptor sequences come from a boy aged 2 to 10 in good health and CMV-seronegative. Each CDR3 is given with its conserved first and last residue. Fields, in order: J gene, D gene, V gene, clone size, CDR3 DNA, CDR3 protein. The D gene is left open where the match is weak. The size of a clone is reported for some rows only, either as once, few or many, or as a class for expanded clones.

J gene: TRBJ2-1
D gene: TRBD2
V gene: TRBV6-4
clone size: .
CDR3 DNA: TGTGCCAGCAGTGACTCCAGCGGGGCTCACAATGAGCAGTTCTTC
CDR3 protein: CASSDSSGAHNEQFF

J gene: TRBJ1-5
D gene: .
V gene: TRBV7-8
clone size: .
CDR3 DNA: TGTGCCAGCAGCTTAGAAGGACAGAGCAATCAGCCCCAGCATTTT
CDR3 protein: CASSLEGQSNQPQHF

J gene: TRBJ1-1
D gene: .
V gene: TRBV2
clone size: .
CDR3 DNA: TGTGCCAGCAGCCTCCCCCCAGAGCGCTCACGGCAGGCTTTCTTT
CDR3 protein: CASSLPPERSRQAFF

J gene: TRBJ1-2
D gene: .
V gene: TRBV7-9
clone size: once
CDR3 DNA: TGTGCCAGCAGTAGTGGGGCGCGAAGCTATGGCTACACCTTC
CDR3 protein: CASSSGARSYGYTF

J gene: TRBJ1-2
D gene: TRBD1
V gene: TRBV30
clone size: .
CDR3 DNA: TGTGCCTGGAGGCCACCACAGGGGGCTGCTACCGGCTACACCTTC
CDR3 protein: CAWRPPQGAATGYTF

J gene: TRBJ2-3
D gene: TRBD2
V gene: TRBV6-5
clone size: .
CDR3 DNA: TGTGCCAGCAGTTTCCGACTAGCGGGAGCAGATACGCAGTATTTT
CDR3 protein: CASSFRLAGADTQYF

J gene: TRBJ2-7
D gene: .
V gene: TRBV7-6
clone size: once
CDR3 DNA: TGTGCCAGCAGTTCTAGACTATCCGGAGGCTACGAGCAGTACTTC
CDR3 protein: CASSSRLSGGYEQYF

J gene: TRBJ1-1
D gene: .
V gene: TRBV7-9
clone size: few
CDR3 DNA: TGTGCCAGCAGCGGATTAGGGGACATAGAGCACACTGAAGCTTTCTTT
CDR3 protein: CASSGLGDIEHTEAFF

J gene: TRBJ2-3
D gene: TRBD2
V gene: TRBV10-3
clone size: .
CDR3 DNA: TGTGCCATCAGTATCGGACTAGCGGGAGGTACAGATACGCAGTATTTT
CDR3 protein: CAISIGLAGGTDTQYF

J gene: TRBJ2-3
D gene: TRBD2
V gene: TRBV5-1
clone size: .
CDR3 DNA: TGCGCCAGCAGACCGGGACTAGCGGGAGAAACAGATACGCAGTATTTT
CDR3 protein: CASRPGLAGETDTQYF

J gene: TRBJ1-1
D gene: .
V gene: TRBV12-5
clone size: few
CDR3 DNA: TGTGCTAGTGGTTTGAGCGGAAACACTGAAGCTTTCTTT
CDR3 protein: CASGLSGNTEAFF

J gene: TRBJ1-1
D gene: .
V gene: TRBV4-1
clone size: few
CDR3 DNA: TGCGCCAGCAGCCAAGGGGAGGGTGGGAACACTGAAGCTTTCTTT
CDR3 protein: CASSQGEGGNTEAFF

J gene: TRBJ2-7
D gene: TRBD1
V gene: TRBV19
clone size: .
CDR3 DNA: TGTGCCAGTAGTAGGATTCCGGGACAGGGGCCCTCCTACGAGCAGTACTTC
CDR3 protein: CASSRIPGQGPSYEQYF

J gene: TRBJ2-7
D gene: .
V gene: TRBV20-1
clone size: .
CDR3 DNA: TGCAGTGCGCCGACTCATAACGAGCAGTACTTC
CDR3 protein: CSAPTHNEQYF

J gene: TRBJ2-2
D gene: TRBD1
V gene: TRBV13
clone size: .
CDR3 DNA: TGTGCCAGCAGGATAGACAGGGGGCGAAGTGGGGAGCTGTTTTTT
CDR3 protein: CASRIDRGRSGELFF

J gene: TRBJ2-3
D gene: .
V gene: TRBV10-1
clone size: .
CDR3 DNA: TGCGCCAGCAGTGAGTTGGGCTGGACAGATACGCAGTATTTT
CDR3 protein: CASSELGWTDTQYF

J gene: TRBJ1-5
D gene: TRBD1
V gene: TRBV7-9
clone size: few
CDR3 DNA: TGTGCCAGCAGCTTTGACAGGGAACGAAATCAGCCCCAGCATTTT
CDR3 protein: CASSFDRERNQPQHF

J gene: TRBJ2-1
D gene: TRBD2
V gene: TRBV5-1
clone size: .
CDR3 DNA: TGCGCCAGCAGCAATCCTAGCGGGATAGGGGATGAGCAGTTCTTC
CDR3 protein: CASSNPSGIGDEQFF

J gene: TRBJ1-1
D gene: TRBD1
V gene: TRBV27
clone size: .
CDR3 DNA: TGTGCCAGCAGGACAGGGGGGGCTGAAGCTTTCTTT
CDR3 protein: CASRTGGAEAFF

J gene: TRBJ2-1
D gene: TRBD2
V gene: TRBV7-9
clone size: .
CDR3 DNA: TGTGCCAGCAGCCACACTAGCGAGACCTACAATGAGCAGTTCTTC
CDR3 protein: CASSHTSETYNEQFF

J gene: TRBJ2-1
D gene: TRBD2
V gene: TRBV7-2
clone size: .
CDR3 DNA: TGTGCCAGCAGCTTAAGATCTCTAGCGGGACCTTACAATGAGCAGTTCTTC
CDR3 protein: CASSLRSLAGPYNEQFF

J gene: TRBJ1-5
D gene: .
V gene: TRBV19
clone size: .
CDR3 DNA: TGTGCCAGTGGACCGGGACACCATAGCAATCAGCCCCAGCATTTT
CDR3 protein: CASGPGHHSNQPQHF

J gene: TRBJ2-1
D gene: TRBD1
V gene: TRBV29-1
clone size: .
CDR3 DNA: TGCAGCGCAGCCGGGACAGCCAACAATGAGCAGTTCTTC
CDR3 protein: CSAAGTANNEQFF

J gene: TRBJ2-7
D gene: .
V gene: TRBV27
clone size: .
CDR3 DNA: TGTGCCAGCAGTCTTAGCTCCTACGAGCAGTACTTC
CDR3 protein: CASSLSSYEQYF

J gene: TRBJ1-5
D gene: .
V gene: TRBV7-2
clone size: .
CDR3 DNA: TGTGCCAGCAGCTTAGCGGTGGGGGGTCTTCAGCCCCAGCATTTT
CDR3 protein: CASSLAVGGLQPQHF

J gene: TRBJ2-7
D gene: .
V gene: TRBV27
clone size: .
CDR3 DNA: TGTGCCAGCAGTTTACGTAGCGAGCGTCTCTACGAGCAGTACTTC
CDR3 protein: CASSLRSERLYEQYF

J gene: TRBJ1-2
D gene: .
V gene: TRBV5-1
clone size: .
CDR3 DNA: TGCGCCAGCAGCAACTCCGGGACATCCGCTGGCTACACCTTC
CDR3 protein: CASSNSGTSAGYTF

J gene: TRBJ1-2
D gene: TRBD1
V gene: TRBV7-2
clone size: .
CDR3 DNA: TGTGCCAGCGGGACAGTCTATGGCTACACCTTC
CDR3 protein: CASGTVYGYTF

J gene: TRBJ2-7
D gene: .
V gene: TRBV5-4
clone size: once
CDR3 DNA: TGTGCCAGCAGCTTGGCTCGGCGGGGCGAGCAGTACTTC
CDR3 protein: CASSLARRGEQYF

J gene: TRBJ2-7
D gene: .
V gene: TRBV9
clone size: .
CDR3 DNA: TGTGCCAGCAGCGTAGCCACGGGTCCATCCTACGAGCAGTACTTC
CDR3 protein: CASSVATGPSYEQYF

J gene: TRBJ1-5
D gene: .
V gene: TRBV5-4
clone size: .
CDR3 DNA: TGTGCCAGCAGCTTAGGGGACAATCAGCCCCAGCATTTT
CDR3 protein: CASSLGDNQPQHF

J gene: TRBJ2-1
D gene: TRBD2
V gene: TRBV4-1
clone size: .
CDR3 DNA: TGCGCCAGCAGTCTAGTACTAGCGATCGATGAGCAGTTCTTC
CDR3 protein: CASSLVLAIDEQFF

J gene: TRBJ1-1
D gene: .
V gene: TRBV14
clone size: .
CDR3 DNA: TGTGCCAGCAGCCCACAGAGGAACACTGAAGCTTTCTTT
CDR3 protein: CASSPQRNTEAFF

J gene: TRBJ2-7
D gene: .
V gene: TRBV7-9
clone size: .
CDR3 DNA: TGTGCCAGCAGCTCAACCTACGAGCAGTACTTC
CDR3 protein: CASSSTYEQYF